A selection of T cell receptor beta chains follows, all from one sample in a study of shared clonotypes between healthy human individuals. The assay was immunoSEQ multiplex PCR, and TCRdb's table has in-frame clones only and misses some. The table lists about 640,000 clones, about 78% of them singletons, with around 2% in the top ten. The sequencing sample was made of memory CD4+ T cells sorted from blood. These receptors were taken from a young woman in good health. Both conserved end residues are part of each CDR3. The D gene is left open where the match is weak. Not all rows give a size; the values are once, few, many and, for expanded clones, a class.

d_gene,j_gene,v_gene,abundance,len,CDR3nt,CDR3aa
-,TRBJ1-5,TRBV28,-,17,TGTGCCAGCAGATCCGACAGGAGCGGGGGGAGCAATCAGCCCCAGCATTTT,CASRSDRSGGSNQPQHF
TRBD1,TRBJ1-2,TRBV5-1,-,15,TGCGCCAGCAGCGGACAGGGGGTAGCGAACTATGGCTACACCTTC,CASSGQGVANYGYTF
TRBD2,TRBJ2-5,TRBV7-2,few,17,TGTGCCAGCAGCTTACTAGTGATAGCGGGAGAGGGAGAGACCCAGTACTTC,CASSLLVIAGEGETQYF
TRBD1,TRBJ2-5,TRBV18,few,14,TGTGCCAGCTCACCCGGGACAGGGAAAGAGACCCAGTACTTC,CASSPGTGKETQYF
-,TRBJ1-2,TRBV7-2,-,14,TGTGCCAGCAGCTCCTACAGGGCCGGCTATGGCTACACCTTC,CASSSYRAGYGYTF
-,TRBJ1-2,TRBV6-5,-,13,TGTGCCAGCAGTTACCGAGTGGAGGATGGCTACACCTTC,CASSYRVEDGYTF
TRBD1,TRBJ2-7,TRBV19,-,14,TGTGCCAGTAGTCGGACAGGGGGCATGTACGAGCAGTACTTC,CASSRTGGMYEQYF
TRBD1,TRBJ1-5,TRBV2,-,14,TGTGCCAGCAGTACTAGACAGGGGAATCAGCCCCAGCATTTT,CASSTRQGNQPQHF
-,TRBJ1-1,TRBV15,-,14,TGTGCCACCAGCAGAGATCAATTGGGCACTGAAGCTTTCTTT,CATSRDQLGTEAFF
-,TRBJ2-5,TRBV20-1,-,10,TGCAGTGCTACAGGGAAGACCCAGTACTTC,CSATGKTQYF
TRBD1,TRBJ1-1,TRBV4-2,-,16,TGTGCCAGCAGCCAACAATACCTACAGGGGCTGGCTGAAGCTTTCTTT,CASSQQYLQGLAEAFF
-,TRBJ2-5,TRBV18,-,14,TGTGCCAGCTCACCCCCGACTCCCGGTGAGACCCAGTACTTC,CASSPPTPGETQYF
TRBD1,TRBJ1-2,TRBV27,many,15,TGTGCCAGCAGTTTATCGTATAGACAGGGAATCACGGCCACCTTC,CASSLSYRQGITATF
-,TRBJ1-1,TRBV10-3,-,15,TGTGCCATCAGTGAGCTAGGGAGCGCTAACACTGAAGCTTTCTTT,CAISELGSANTEAFF
-,TRBJ2-7,TRBV6-1,-,14,TGTGCCAGCAGTGGGGTAGCGTTCTCCTACGAGCAGTACTTC,CASSGVAFSYEQYF
-,TRBJ1-1,TRBV2,-,12,TGTGCCGGAAAGACAGAGAACACTGAAGCTTTCTTT,CAGKTENTEAFF
-,TRBJ2-7,TRBV6-1,many,15,TGTGCCAGCAGTGATAGGTGGAAGGGAGCGTACGAGCAGTACTTC,CASSDRWKGAYEQYF
-,TRBJ2-3,TRBV18,-,13,TGTGCCAGCTCCCCGGGAGTCACAGATACGCAGTATTTT,CASSPGVTDTQYF
TRBD2,TRBJ2-5,TRBV2,-,17,TGTGCCAGCAGTCCCCCTAGCGGGTTCGAGTACCAAGAGACCCAGTACTTC,CASSPPSGFEYQETQYF
-,TRBJ2-3,TRBV5-1,-,14,TGCGCCAGCAGTTTATCTTGGGGTGCAGATACGCAGTATTTT,CASSLSWGADTQYF
-,TRBJ2-7,TRBV12-1,few,16,TGTGCCAGCAGCGCTAGACTAGCGGAGCCGTTGTACGAGCAGTACTTC,CASSARLAEPLYEQYF
TRBD2,TRBJ2-5,TRBV7-2,few,18,TGTGCCAGCAGCTCCTACGCCCTAGCGGGAGTTGGACAAGAGACCCAGTACTTC,CASSSYALAGVGQETQYF
-,TRBJ2-3,TRBV29-1,-,13,TGCAGCGTTGAGTCGGACCGTCTATCCACGCAGTATTTT,CSVESDRLSTQYF
-,TRBJ1-2,TRBV10-2,few,14,TGCGCCAGCAGCCCAATAAGGGGAGGCTCGGGCTACACCTTC,CASSPIRGGSGYTF
-,TRBJ2-6,TRBV7-9,-,15,TGTGCCAGCAGCCAGAAAAGCACTGGGGCCAACGTCCTGACTTTC,CASSQKSTGANVLTF
TRBD1,TRBJ1-4,TRBV5-1,-,15,TGCGCCAGCAGCTCAGGGACAGGGTCTCGAGAAAAACTGTTTTTT,CASSSGTGSREKLFF
TRBD2,TRBJ2-1,TRBV11-3,once,15,TGTGCCAGCAGCTTTCATGGGACTAGCGGATATGAGCAGTTCTTC,CASSFHGTSGYEQFF
-,TRBJ2-1,TRBV30,-,14,TGTGCCTGGAGTGTACCACAGGAGTACAATGAGCAGTTCTTC,CAWSVPQEYNEQFF
-,TRBJ1-5,TRBV7-8,-,17,TGTGCCAGCAGCTTTCAACTCGGCAGATTGAGCAATCAGCCCCAGCATTTT,CASSFQLGRLSNQPQHF
-,TRBJ1-4,TRBV5-4,-,15,TGTGCCAGCAGCTTGGATCCGGGTGAAAGAGAAAAACTGTTTTTT,CASSLDPGEREKLFF
-,TRBJ1-5,TRBV28,-,17,TGTGCCAGCGACTCTGTAGCAGGGTATAGCAAAGCTCAGCCCCAGCATTTT,CASDSVAGYSKAQPQHF
TRBD1,TRBJ2-7,TRBV7-9,-,16,TGTGCCAGCAGCGCCGGGACAGGGTCCCAAACCTACGAGCAGTACTTC,CASSAGTGSQTYEQYF
TRBD1,TRBJ2-2,TRBV6-4,-,14,TGTGCCGACTCCCCGACAGGGGCCGACGGGGAGCTGTTTTTT,CADSPTGADGELFF
TRBD1,TRBJ1-1,TRBV19,-,13,TGTGCCAGTGGGACAGCTATGAACACTGAAGCTTTCTTT,CASGTAMNTEAFF
TRBD2,TRBJ2-1,TRBV6-5,-,16,TGTGCCAGCAGTTACCTCGGGGGGGGCGCAATAGATGAGCAGTTCTTC,CASSYLGGGAIDEQFF
TRBD1,TRBJ2-3,TRBV5-4,once,16,TGTGCCAGCAGCTCAATCCGGGACAGTAGCACAGATACGCAGTATTTT,CASSSIRDSSTDTQYF
TRBD2,TRBJ2-2,TRBV7-9,-,17,TGTGCCAGCAGCTTCAGCCTAGCGGAGAGATACACCGGGGAGCTGTTTTTT,CASSFSLAERYTGELFF
-,TRBJ2-2,TRBV10-1,-,15,TGCGCCAGCAGTGACGGGGCCGCGAACACCGGGGAGCTGTTTTTT,CASSDGAANTGELFF
-,TRBJ1-2,TRBV7-2,few,15,TGTGCCAGCAGCTTAGCGACAAGCACTAACTATGGCTACACCTTC,CASSLATSTNYGYTF
TRBD2,TRBJ2-1,TRBV7-8,-,16,TGTGCCAGTTCTCAACCACTAGCGGGATACTACAATGAGCAGTTCTTC,CASSQPLAGYYNEQFF
TRBD1,TRBJ2-7,TRBV11-2,-,14,TGTGCCAGCAGACCGGGACAGGGAAGATACGAGCAGTACTTC,CASRPGQGRYEQYF
TRBD1,TRBJ2-1,TRBV5-1,-,14,TGCGCCAGCAGCCGAGGGACAGGGGGCAATGAGCAGTTCTTC,CASSRGTGGNEQFF
-,TRBJ1-2,TRBV2,once,14,TGTGCCAGCAGTGAACGGGGGGCTAACTATGGCTACACCTTC,CASSERGANYGYTF
-,TRBJ2-3,TRBV5-1,-,12,TGCGCCAGCAGTGATTCACGGTATACGCAGTATTTT,CASSDSRYTQYF
TRBD1,TRBJ2-5,TRBV10-3,-,14,TGTGCCATCAGGGACACCAAACAGGGGGAGACCCAGTACTTC,CAIRDTKQGETQYF